This T cell receptor beta chain was identified during a study of shared clonotypes between healthy human individuals. Deletions cut 5 bases from V and 1 base from J, with 9 bases between. The V gene's germline CDR1 is SEHNR and CDR2 FQNEAQ (reference sequence). CDR3 length: 14 residues. Whole-study findings and limits: Clonotypes shared by all four donors outscored non-shared clonotypes in generation probability.

In regard to this clone: Its antigen is undetermined. Other DNA sequences in the sample encode the same CDR3.

Measured with immunoSEQ multiplex PCR; TCRdb has only the in-frame clones, and not every one. The sample records more than 2 million clones, 85% to 95% being singletons. The gene calls are TRBV7-9 and TRBJ1-3; possibly TRBD1 for D (6 bases). Input material: naive CD4+ T cells sorted from blood. Subset: CD45RA+ positively selected. This receptor was obtained from a man aged 18 to 35 in good health. CDR3 protein: CASSEQGSGNTIYF. CDR3 DNA: TGTGCCAGCAGCGAACAGGGTTCTGGAAACACCATATATTTT.